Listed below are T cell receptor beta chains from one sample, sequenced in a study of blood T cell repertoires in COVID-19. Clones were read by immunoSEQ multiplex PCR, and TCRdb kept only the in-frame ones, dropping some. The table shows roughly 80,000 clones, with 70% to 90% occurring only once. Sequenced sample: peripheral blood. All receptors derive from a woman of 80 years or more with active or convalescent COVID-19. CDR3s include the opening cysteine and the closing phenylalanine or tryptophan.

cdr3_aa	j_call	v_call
CASSSLSGGSSYEQYF	TRBJ2-7	TRBV6-5
CASQRDFDSYEQYF	TRBJ2-7	TRBV2
CASSRNLQGSGNTIYF	TRBJ1-3	TRBV3-1/TRBV3-2
CASSRQAHTDTQYF	TRBJ2-3	TRBV4-3
CASRRTGWDTIYF	TRBJ1-3	TRBV6-5
CASSTPQRGGGEQYF	TRBJ2-7	TRBV28
CASGLPQHF	TRBJ1-5	TRBV19
CASSLTGGHEKLFF	TRBJ1-4	TRBV5-4
CASSFQGTYEQYF	TRBJ2-7	TRBV5-6
CASSYRGGYGYTF	TRBJ1-2	TRBV6-5
CASSIDRARAGELFF	TRBJ2-2	TRBV11-3
CASTPQPVNTEAFF	TRBJ1-1	TRBV9
CASSRSTSGRYNEQFF	TRBJ2-1	TRBV5-6
CASSHYRTSGNTIYF	TRBJ1-3	TRBV18
CASSVAGTDTDTQYF	TRBJ2-3	TRBV5-1
CASRAGAKETQYF	TRBJ2-5	TRBV5-1
CASSESGRYEQYF	TRBJ2-7	TRBV10-1
CASSPGQGSNQPQHF	TRBJ1-5	TRBV18
CASSTGTSGRVEQYF	TRBJ2-7	TRBV6-2/TRBV6-3
CASSQDGNRYNEQFF	TRBJ2-1	TRBV4-3
CASSYTSYRIGHGNTIYF	TRBJ1-3	TRBV6-2/TRBV6-3
CAIRELQGGSSGANVLTF	TRBJ2-6	TRBV10-3
CASSLSGTGGYEQYF	TRBJ2-7	TRBV19
CASSSLAGDTGELFF	TRBJ2-2	TRBV10-1
CASTLQGYYGYTF	TRBJ1-2	TRBV7-2
CASSRLSYEQYF	TRBJ2-7	TRBV12-3/TRBV12-4
CASRSGQGSYEQYF	TRBJ2-7	TRBV6-5
CASRPTTRETQYF	TRBJ2-5	TRBV6-5
CASSLDSGGGGDTQYF	TRBJ2-3	TRBV5-4
CASSLLGGADEKLFF	TRBJ1-4	TRBV28
CASSEGLADDTGELFF	TRBJ2-2	TRBV5-5
CAWRTGLAGGHGTQYF	TRBJ2-3	TRBV30
CASSIGVGTEAFF	TRBJ1-1	TRBV19
CASSGLAGGTGELFF	TRBJ2-2	TRBV9
CASSMGDSSNQPQHF	TRBJ1-5	TRBV19
CAISAGAGAGEQFF	TRBJ2-1	TRBV10-3
CASSLDLGLHNEQFF	TRBJ2-1	TRBV7-2
CASSPEGDTQYF	TRBJ2-3	TRBV28
CASSSAGNQPQHF	TRBJ1-5	TRBV7-2
CASSQQFRDRDEQYF	TRBJ2-7	TRBV4-3
CASSWGQGKDSPLHF	TRBJ1-6	TRBV7-8
CASSPRTVSTGELFF	TRBJ2-2	TRBV5-1
CASSIDSNNEQFF	TRBJ2-1	TRBV19
CASSVGGGKFGELFF	TRBJ2-2	TRBV9
CASRSRRGGTYNEQFF	TRBJ2-1	TRBV5-4